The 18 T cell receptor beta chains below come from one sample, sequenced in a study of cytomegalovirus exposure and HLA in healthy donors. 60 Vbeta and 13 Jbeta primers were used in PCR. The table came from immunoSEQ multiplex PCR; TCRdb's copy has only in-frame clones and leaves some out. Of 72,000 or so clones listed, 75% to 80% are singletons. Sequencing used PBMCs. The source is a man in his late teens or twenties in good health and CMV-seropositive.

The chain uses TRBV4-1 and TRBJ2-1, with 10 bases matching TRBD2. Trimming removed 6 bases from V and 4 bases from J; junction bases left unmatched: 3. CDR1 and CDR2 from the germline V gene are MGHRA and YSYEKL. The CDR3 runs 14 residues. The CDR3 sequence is CASRELAGYNEQFF. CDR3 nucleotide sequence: TGCGCCAGCAGAGAACTAGCGGGGTACAATGAGCAGTTCTTC.

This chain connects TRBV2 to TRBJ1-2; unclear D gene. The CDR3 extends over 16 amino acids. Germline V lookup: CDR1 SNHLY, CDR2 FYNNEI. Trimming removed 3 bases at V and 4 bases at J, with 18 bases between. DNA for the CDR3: TGTGCCAGCAGTGAGATTGCTACGACTGGCGGCTATGGCTACACCTTC. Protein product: CASSEIATTGGYGYTF.

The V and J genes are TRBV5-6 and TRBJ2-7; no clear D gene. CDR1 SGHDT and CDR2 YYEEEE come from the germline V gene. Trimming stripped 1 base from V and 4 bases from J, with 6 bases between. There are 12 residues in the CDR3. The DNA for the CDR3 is TGTGCCAGCAGCTTGTACGGGTACGAGCAGTACTTC. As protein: CASSLYGYEQYF.

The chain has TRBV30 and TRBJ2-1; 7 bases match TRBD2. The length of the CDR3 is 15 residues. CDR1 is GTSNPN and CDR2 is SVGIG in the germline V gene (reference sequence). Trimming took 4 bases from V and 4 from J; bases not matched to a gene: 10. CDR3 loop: CAWNHGEGVYNEQFF. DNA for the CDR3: TGTGCCTGGAACCACGGGGAGGGAGTATACAATGAGCAGTTCTTC.

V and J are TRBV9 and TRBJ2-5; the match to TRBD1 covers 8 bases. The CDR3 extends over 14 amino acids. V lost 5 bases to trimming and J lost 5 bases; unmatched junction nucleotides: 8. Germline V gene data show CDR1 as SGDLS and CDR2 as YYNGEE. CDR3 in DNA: TGTGCCAGCAGGCTGACAGGGGTAATGGAGACCCAGTACTTC. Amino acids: CASRLTGVMETQYF.

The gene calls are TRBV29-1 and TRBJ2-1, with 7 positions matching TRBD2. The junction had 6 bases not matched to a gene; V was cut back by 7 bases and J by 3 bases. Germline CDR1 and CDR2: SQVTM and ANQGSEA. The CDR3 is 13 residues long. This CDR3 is CSGRAGVYNEQFF. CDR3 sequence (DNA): TGCAGCGGTAGGGCGGGAGTCTACAATGAGCAGTTCTTC.

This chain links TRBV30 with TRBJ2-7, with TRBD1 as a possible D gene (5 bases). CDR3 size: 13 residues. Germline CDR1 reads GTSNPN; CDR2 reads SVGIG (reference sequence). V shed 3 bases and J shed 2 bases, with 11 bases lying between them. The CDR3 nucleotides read TGTGCCTGGAGCGTGCAGGGCGCCTACGAGCAGTACTTC. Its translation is CAWSVQGAYEQYF.

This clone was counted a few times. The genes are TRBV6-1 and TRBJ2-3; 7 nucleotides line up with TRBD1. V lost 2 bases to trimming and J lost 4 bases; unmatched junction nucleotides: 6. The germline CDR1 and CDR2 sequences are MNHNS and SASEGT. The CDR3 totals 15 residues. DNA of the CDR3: TGTGCCAGCAGTGAAAGACAGGGAAGCCCAGATACGCAGTATTTT. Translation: CASSERQGSPDTQYF.

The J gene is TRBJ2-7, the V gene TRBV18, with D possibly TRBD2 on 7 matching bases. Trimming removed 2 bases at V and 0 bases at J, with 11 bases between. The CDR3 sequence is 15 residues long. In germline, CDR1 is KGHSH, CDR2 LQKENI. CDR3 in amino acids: CASSPVRGGSYEQYF. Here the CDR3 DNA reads TGTGCCAGCTCACCAGTTAGGGGGGGCTCCTACGAGCAGTACTTC.

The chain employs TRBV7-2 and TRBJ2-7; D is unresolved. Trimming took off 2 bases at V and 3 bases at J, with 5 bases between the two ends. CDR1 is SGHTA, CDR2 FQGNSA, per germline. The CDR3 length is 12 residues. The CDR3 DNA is TGTGCCAGCAGCTTATGGAGCTACGAGCAGTACTTC. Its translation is CASSLWSYEQYF.

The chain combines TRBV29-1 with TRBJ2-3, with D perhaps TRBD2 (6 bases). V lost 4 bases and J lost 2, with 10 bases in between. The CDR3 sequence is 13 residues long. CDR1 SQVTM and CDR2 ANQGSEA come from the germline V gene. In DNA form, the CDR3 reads TGCAGCGTTGTGGCGGGGATCACAGATACGCAGTATTTT. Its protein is CSVVAGITDTQYF.

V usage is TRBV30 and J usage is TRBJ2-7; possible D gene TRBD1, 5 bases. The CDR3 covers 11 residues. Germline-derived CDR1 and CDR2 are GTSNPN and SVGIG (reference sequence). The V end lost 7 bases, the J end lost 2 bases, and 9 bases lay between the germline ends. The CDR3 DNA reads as TGTGCCTTTGACAGACCCTACGAGCAGTACTTC. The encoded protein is CAFDRPYEQYF.

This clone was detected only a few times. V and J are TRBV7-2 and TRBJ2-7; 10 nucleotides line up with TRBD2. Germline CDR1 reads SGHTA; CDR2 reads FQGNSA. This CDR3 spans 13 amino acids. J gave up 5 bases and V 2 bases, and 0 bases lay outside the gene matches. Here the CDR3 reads CASSLLAGDEQYF. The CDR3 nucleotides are TGTGCCAGCAGCTTACTAGCGGGAGACGAGCAGTACTTC.

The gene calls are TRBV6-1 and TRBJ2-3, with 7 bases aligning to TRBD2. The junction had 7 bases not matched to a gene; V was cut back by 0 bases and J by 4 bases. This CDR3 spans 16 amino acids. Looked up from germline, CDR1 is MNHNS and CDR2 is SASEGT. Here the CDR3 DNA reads TGTGCCAGCAGTGAAGCGGGGGGGAGTGGCGCAGATACGCAGTATTTT. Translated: CASSEAGGSGADTQYF.

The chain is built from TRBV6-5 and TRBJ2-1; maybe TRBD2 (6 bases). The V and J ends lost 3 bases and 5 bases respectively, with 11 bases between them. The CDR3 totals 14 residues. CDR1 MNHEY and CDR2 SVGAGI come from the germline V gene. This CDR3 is CASSYASGDNEQFF. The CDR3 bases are TGTGCCAGCAGTTATGCCTCGGGGGACAATGAGCAGTTCTTC.

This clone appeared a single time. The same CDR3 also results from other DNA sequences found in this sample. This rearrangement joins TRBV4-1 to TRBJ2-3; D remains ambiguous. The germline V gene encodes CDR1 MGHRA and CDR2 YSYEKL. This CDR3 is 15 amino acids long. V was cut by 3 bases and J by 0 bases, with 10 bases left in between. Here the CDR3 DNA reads TGCGCCAGCAGCCAGGGCCCCCGGAGCACAGATACGCAGTATTTT. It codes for CASSQGPRSTDTQYF.

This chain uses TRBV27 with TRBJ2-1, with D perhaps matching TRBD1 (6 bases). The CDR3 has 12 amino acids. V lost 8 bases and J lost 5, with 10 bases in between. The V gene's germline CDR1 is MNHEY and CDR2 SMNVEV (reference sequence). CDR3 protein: CASQGSHNEQFF. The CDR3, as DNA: TGTGCCAGCCAGGGGTCCCACAATGAGCAGTTCTTC.

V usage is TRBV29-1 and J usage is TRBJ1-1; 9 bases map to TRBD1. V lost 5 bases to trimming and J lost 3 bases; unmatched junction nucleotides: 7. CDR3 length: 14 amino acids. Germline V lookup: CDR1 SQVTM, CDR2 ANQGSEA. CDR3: CSVKTGGYDTEAFF. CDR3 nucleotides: TGCAGCGTTAAGACAGGGGGTTATGACACTGAAGCTTTCTTT.